Reported below is one TCR beta chain. Study processing details: It was from reference gene primer amplification that nucleated cell counts were estimated. The method was immunoSEQ multiplex PCR; TCRdb's version includes in-frame clones alone and lacks a portion of them. The V and J calls and clone size come from that table; D and trimming were worked out from the DNA. Altogether about 140,000 clones are present, roughly 80% being singletons, with the ten largest covering 7% to 9%. These data originate in a study of blood T cell repertoires in COVID-19. Study-wide context: PBMCs, B-cell-depleted T cells, or T cells were the source of the cDNA or gDNA that made up the material.

The CDR3 is 14 amino acids. V lost 1 base and J lost 2, with 8 bases in between. Per germline, CDR1 MNHEY and CDR2 SMNVEV (reference sequence). The V and J genes are TRBV27 and TRBJ1-1; D possibly corresponds to TRBD1 (5 bases). Sequences were obtained from peripheral blood. The TCR sequence derives from a man aged 50 to 60 with active or convalescent COVID-19. CDR3 in DNA: TGTGCCAGCAGTTTATTGGGGGGAAACACTGAAGCTTTCTTT. It translates to CASSLLGGNTEAFF.